This T cell receptor beta chain stems from a study of blood T cell repertoires in COVID-19. Germline-derived CDR1 and CDR2 are SGHRS and YFSETQ. V lost 4 bases, J lost 5 bases, and 1 base stayed unmatched. The CDR3 totals 13 residues. Source study methods: Amplifying reference gene primers gave estimates of nucleated cell counts. Generated by immunoSEQ multiplex PCR, the TCRdb table keeps only in-frame clones and is missing some. That table supplies the V and J calls and clone size; D and trimming were determined from the DNA. The sample lists some 500,000 clones, approximately 87% seen once, with 1.8% in the top ten. Cohort placement rested on clinical history that participants reported themselves.

The TCR comes from a woman aged 40-49 years who had recovered from COVID-19. J is TRBJ2-2 and V is TRBV5-1, with 8 bases identical to TRBD2. Source material: PBMCs or T cells enriched from blood (not recorded which). In DNA form, the CDR3 reads TGCGCCAGCAGCGTAGCGGGGACCGGGGAGCTGTTTTTT. Residues: CASSVAGTGELFF. The full variable domain, completed using reference TRBV5-1 and TRBJ2-2, is KAGVTQTPRYLIKTRGQQVTLSCSPISGHRSVSWYQQTPGQGLQFLFEYFSETQRNKGNFPGRFSGRQFSNSRSEMNVSTLELGDSALYLCASSVAGTGELFFGEGSRLTVL.